These 18 T cell receptor beta chains originate from one sample sequenced in a study of identical twins. TCRdb analysed the 5' RACE reads with MiXCR anew, one entry per CDR3 protein. The table shows 1,800,000 or so distinct CDR3 sequences, with about 32% occurring only once. The specimen was cord blood. All receptors come from a newborn girl in good health.

The rearrangement uses TRBV5-1 and TRBJ2-5; perhaps TRBD2 as D (7 bases). CDR1 is SGHRS and CDR2 is YFSETQ in the germline V gene. CDR3 size: 14 residues. The germline V and J ends were trimmed by 0 bases and 13 bases, with 19 bases remaining between them. For the CDR3, the DNA is TGCGCCAGCAGCTTGGAAACAGGGAGGGACGAGCGGTACTTC. This codes for CASSLETGRDERYF.

This clonotype was observed a few times. The V and J genes are TRBV2 and TRBJ1-2; TRBD1 is a possible D gene (5 bases). The CDR3 is made up of 15 amino acids. Trimming removed 3 bases at V and 4 bases at J, with 15 bases between. Germline assignment: CDR1 SNHLY and CDR2 FYNNEI. CDR3 sequence: CASSDRQGVIYGYTF. DNA for the CDR3: TGTGCCAGCAGTGACCGCCAGGGAGTTATCTATGGCTACACCTTC.

The rearrangement joins TRBV28 to TRBJ2-3; D possibly corresponds to TRBD2 (6 bases). Trimming stripped 2 bases from V and 0 bases from J, with 12 bases between. The length of the CDR3 is 16 residues. Per the germline V gene, CDR1 is MDHEN and CDR2 is SYDVKM. CDR3 loop: CASSLSSGASTDTQYF. The CDR3, as DNA: TGTGCCAGCAGTTTAAGTAGCGGTGCTAGCACAGATACGCAGTATTTT.

This clonotype turned up a few times. The chain is built from TRBV2 and TRBJ1-2; D possibly corresponds to TRBD1 (6 bases). Germline CDR1 reads SNHLY; CDR2 reads FYNNEI. The V end was cut by 6 bases, the J end by 3 bases, with 14 bases between. This CDR3 region has 14 residues. For the CDR3, the DNA is TGTGCCAGCAGGGGAAACAGGGACTACTATGGCTACACCTTC. Protein product: CASRGNRDYYGYTF.

On this clonotype: One end of the junction does not line up with germline, which may come from a read error. CDR3: CASSSLGANLPQHF. Here the CDR3 DNA reads TGTGCCAGCAGCTCCCTCGGGGCCAATCTGCCCCAGCATTTT. This rearrangement joins TRBV7-9 to TRBJ1-5; tentative D call: TRBD1 (5 bases). Per the germline V gene, CDR1 is SEHNR and CDR2 is FQNEAQ (reference sequence). This CDR3 spans 14 amino acids.

This clonotype was observed a few times. This chain uses TRBV6-1 with TRBJ1-5; no clear D. CDR3 length: 11 amino acids. Germline CDR1 MNHNS, CDR2 SASEGT. Trimming removed 0 bases at V and 9 bases at J, with 3 bases between. The chain's CDR3 is CASSEAGPQHF. CDR3 in DNA: TGTGCCAGCAGTGAAGCGGGGCCCCAGCATTTT.

This chain uses TRBV29-1 with TRBJ2-7; D call uncertain. V was shortened by 3 bases and J by 2 bases, with 14 bases between the two germline ends. Germline V gene sequence: CDR1 SQVTM, CDR2 ANQGSEA. The CDR3 is 14 amino acids. DNA of the CDR3: TGCAGCGTTGAGACACCTCACTGGGCCTACGAGCAGTACTTC. Translating it yields CSVETPHWAYEQYF.

The V and J genes are TRBV29-1 and TRBJ1-2; D not certain. V was clipped by 4 bases and J by 0 bases, with 12 bases between them. CDR3 length: 14 amino acids. Germline loops: CDR1 SQVTM, CDR2 ANQGSEA. CDR3 coding DNA: TGCAGCGTTGGTGTTCCTCCTCCTAACTATGGCTACACCTTC. This gives the protein CSVGVPPPNYGYTF.

CDR3 amino acids: CASSQEGGASTGELFF. The CDR3 DNA reads TGTGCCAGCAGCCAAGAAGGGGGGGCCAGCACCGGGGAGCTGTTTTTT. The chain employs TRBV4-2 and TRBJ2-2; perhaps TRBD2 as D (7 bases). CDR1 is LGHNA, CDR2 YNFKEQ, per germline. The germline V and J ends were trimmed by 0 bases and 4 bases, with 12 bases remaining between them. The CDR3 has 16 amino acids.

This chain connects TRBV20-1 to TRBJ2-7; 11 bases line up with TRBD2. Germline CDR1 is DFQATT and CDR2 is SNEGSKA (reference sequence). The V and J ends lost 5 bases and 0 bases, in that order; junction bases with no gene match: 0. This CDR3 is built from 13 residues. CDR3 residues: CSALAGGSYEQYF. DNA for the CDR3: TGCAGTGCTCTAGCGGGGGGCTCCTACGAGCAGTACTTC.

This chain links TRBV19 with TRBJ1-5; D is undetermined. The CDR3 is 15 residues long. Germline-derived CDR1 and CDR2 are LNHDA and SQIVND (reference sequence). The V end lost 3 bases, the J end lost 3 bases, and 12 bases lay between the germline ends. This CDR3 reads CASSIRGVDNQPQHF. In DNA form, the CDR3 reads TGTGCCAGTAGTATCCGTGGGGTGGACAATCAGCCCCAGCATTTT.

This clonotype appeared a few times. This sequence joins TRBV11-2 and TRBJ2-2, with D perhaps matching TRBD1 (6 bases). The germline V gene encodes CDR1 SGHAT and CDR2 FQNNGV. V was trimmed by 1 base and J by 5 bases, leaving 14 bases between them. The CDR3 has 16 residues. The CDR3, as DNA: TGTGCCAGCAGCTTAGCCCCCGGGACAAGGACCGGGGAGCTGTTTTTT. Encoded protein: CASSLAPGTRTGELFF.

This sequence joins TRBV10-3 and TRBJ1-1, with D hard to call. This CDR3 has 15 amino acids. V lost 0 bases, J lost 0 bases, and 8 bases lay in between. From germline, CDR1 is ENHRY and CDR2 SYGVKD. The CDR3 here is CAISESTAMNTEAFF. The CDR3, as DNA: TGTGCCATCAGTGAGTCGACGGCAATGAACACTGAAGCTTTCTTT.

This clonotype was seen repeatedly, ten times or more. This chain joins TRBV9 and TRBJ2-7; D possibly corresponds to TRBD1 (5 bases). This CDR3 has 13 residues. CDR1 is SGDLS, CDR2 YYNGEE, per germline. V was clipped by 5 bases and J by 0 bases, with 9 bases between them. This CDR3 reads CASSAGLSYEQYF. In nucleotides, the CDR3 is TGTGCCAGCAGTGCAGGGCTCTCCTACGAGCAGTACTTC.

The chain combines TRBV12-3 or TRBV12-4 with TRBJ1-2; D is ambiguous. Trimming took off 5 bases at V and 5 bases at J, with 18 bases between the two ends. The length of the CDR3 is 15 residues. The CDR3 region has the DNA TGTGCCAGCAGTGCTAGTAGGCTGACATTTTATGGCTACACCTTC. Translation: CASSASRLTFYGYTF.

The V call is TRBV12-3 or TRBV12-4, the J call TRBJ2-7; 11 bases align to TRBD2. The J call may be incorrect, as the DNA end agrees better with TRBJ2-4. The CDR3 runs 13 residues. CDR3 nucleotide sequence: TGTGCCAGCAGAATAGCGGGGGGGAACATTCAGTACTTC. Translated: CASRIAGGNIQYF.

Only a few counts were recorded for this clonotype. The chain joins TRBV14 to TRBJ2-7; D is perhaps TRBD1 (5 bases). CDR1 is SGHDN and CDR2 is FVKESK in the germline V gene. V was clipped by 4 bases and J by 0 bases, with 13 bases between them. This CDR3 is 15 amino acids long. This CDR3 is CASSLQGRLSYEQYF. CDR3 nucleotides: TGTGCCAGCAGCCTTCAGGGTCGCCTCTCCTACGAGCAGTACTTC.

This clonotype was detected a few times. The junction departs from the called germline gene at one end, perhaps through a read error. This sequence joins TRBV19 and TRBJ1-2; 7 nucleotides match TRBD1. Germline V CDR1 and CDR2: LNHDA, SQIVND (reference sequence). The CDR3 covers 16 residues. The chain's CDR3 is CASSIGGTATKYGYTF. In nucleotides, the CDR3 is TGTGCCAGTAGTATAGGCGGGACAGCGACTAAGTATGGCTACACCTTC.